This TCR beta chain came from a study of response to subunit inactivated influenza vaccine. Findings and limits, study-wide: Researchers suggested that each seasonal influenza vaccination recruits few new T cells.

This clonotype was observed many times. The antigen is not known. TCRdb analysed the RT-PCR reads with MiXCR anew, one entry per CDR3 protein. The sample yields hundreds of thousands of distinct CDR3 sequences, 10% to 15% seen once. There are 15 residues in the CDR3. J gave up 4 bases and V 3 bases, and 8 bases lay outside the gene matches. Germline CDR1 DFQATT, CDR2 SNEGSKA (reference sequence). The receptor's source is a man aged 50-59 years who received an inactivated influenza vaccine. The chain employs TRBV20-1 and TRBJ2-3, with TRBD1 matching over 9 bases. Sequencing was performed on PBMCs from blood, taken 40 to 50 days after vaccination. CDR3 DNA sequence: TGCAGTGCTAGCCCCCGACAGGGGGTATCAGATACGCAGTATTTT. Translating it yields CSASPRQGVSDTQYF.